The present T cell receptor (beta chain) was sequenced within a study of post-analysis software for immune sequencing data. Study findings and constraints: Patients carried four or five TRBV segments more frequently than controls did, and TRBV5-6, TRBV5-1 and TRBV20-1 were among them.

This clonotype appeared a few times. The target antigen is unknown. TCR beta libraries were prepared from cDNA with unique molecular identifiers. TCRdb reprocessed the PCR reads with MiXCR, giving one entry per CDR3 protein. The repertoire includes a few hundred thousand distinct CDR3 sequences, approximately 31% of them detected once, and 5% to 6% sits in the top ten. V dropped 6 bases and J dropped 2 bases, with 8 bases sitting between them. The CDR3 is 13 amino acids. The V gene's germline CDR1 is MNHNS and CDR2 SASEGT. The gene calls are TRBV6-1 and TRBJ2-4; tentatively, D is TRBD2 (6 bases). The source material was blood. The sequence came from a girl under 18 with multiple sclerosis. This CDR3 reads CASRGGSKNIQYF. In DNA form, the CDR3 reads TGTGCCAGCAGAGGAGGGTCCAAAAACATTCAGTACTTC.